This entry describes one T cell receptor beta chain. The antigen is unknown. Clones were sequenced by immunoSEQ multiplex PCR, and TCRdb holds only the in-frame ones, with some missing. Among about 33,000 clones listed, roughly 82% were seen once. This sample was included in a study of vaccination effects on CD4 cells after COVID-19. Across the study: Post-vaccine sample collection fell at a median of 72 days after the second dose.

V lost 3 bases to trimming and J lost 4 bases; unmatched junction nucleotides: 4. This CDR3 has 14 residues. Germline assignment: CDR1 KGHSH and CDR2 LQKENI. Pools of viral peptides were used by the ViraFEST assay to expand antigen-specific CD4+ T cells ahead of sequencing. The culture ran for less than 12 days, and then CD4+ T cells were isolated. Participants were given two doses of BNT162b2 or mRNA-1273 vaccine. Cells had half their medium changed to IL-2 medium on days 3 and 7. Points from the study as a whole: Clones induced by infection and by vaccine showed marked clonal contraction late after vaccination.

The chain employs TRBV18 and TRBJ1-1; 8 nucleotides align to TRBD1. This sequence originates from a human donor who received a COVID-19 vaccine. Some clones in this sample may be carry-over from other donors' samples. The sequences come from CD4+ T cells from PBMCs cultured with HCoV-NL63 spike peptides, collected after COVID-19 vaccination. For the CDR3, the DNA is TGTGCCAGCTCACCGGACAGGGACGCCACTGAAGCTTTCTTT. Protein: CASSPDRDATEAFF.